The 5 T cell receptor beta chains in this list originate from one sample, sequenced in a study of T cell responses to AZD1222 COVID-19 vaccine. Method: immunoSEQ multiplex PCR; TCRdb's copy keeps in-frame clones and lacks some. The table shows some 78,000 clones, with 83% occurring only once. The sample in question was peripheral blood, obtained 28 days after the second AZD1222 dose. These receptors originate from an adult who received the AZD1222 COVID-19 vaccine.

The V gene is TRBV27, the J gene TRBJ2-7, with a weak D call TRBD2 (6 bases). Germline assignment: CDR1 MNHEY and CDR2 SMNVEV (reference sequence). CDR3 size: 15 residues. The ends were cut back, 8 bases at V and 6 bases at J, with 23 bases in the middle. The CDR3 nucleotides read TGTGCCAGCCATACCGGGGACTTCCGAGACGTCGAGCAGTACTTC. Its translation: CASHTGDFRDVEQYF.

V usage is TRBV9 and J usage is TRBJ2-1, with a tentative D call TRBD2 (5 bases). Per germline, CDR1 SGDLS and CDR2 YYNGEE. The V end lost 0 bases, the J end lost 6 bases, and 7 bases lay between the germline ends. The CDR3 contains 13 residues. The CDR3 sequence: CASSVVSGNEQFF. The CDR3 region has the DNA TGTGCCAGCAGCGTAGTCAGCGGCAATGAGCAGTTCTTC.

This chain links TRBV27 with TRBJ1-5; D not certain. CDR1 and CDR2 from the germline V gene are MNHEY and SMNVEV (reference sequence). Trimming shortened V by 6 bases and J by 6 bases, and 18 bases separated the two germline ends. This CDR3 spans 15 amino acids. Written as DNA, the CDR3 is TGTGCCAGCAGCAAAATCGGGCTAGTGGGTCAGCCCCAGCATTTT. It translates to CASSKIGLVGQPQHF.

The V gene is TRBV2, the J gene TRBJ1-1, with D uncertain. The CDR3 has 13 residues. Germline assignment: CDR1 SNHLY and CDR2 FYNNEI. Trimming shortened V by 7 bases and J by 2 bases, and 11 bases separated the two germline ends. The chain's CDR3 is CASMFFRNTEAFF. The CDR3 nucleotides read TGTGCCAGCATGTTTTTCAGAAACACTGAAGCTTTCTTT.

The chain uses TRBV6-2 or TRBV6-3 and TRBJ2-7, with D tentatively TRBD1 (6 bases). Germline-derived CDR1 and CDR2 are MNHEY and SVGEGT. CDR3 length: 17 amino acids. V was cut by 2 bases and J by 6 bases, with 23 bases left in between. CDR3 sequence: CASSYPSFDRIRVEQYF. DNA for the CDR3: TGTGCCAGCAGTTACCCATCCTTTGACAGGATCAGGGTCGAGCAGTACTTC.